This is a list of T cell receptor beta chains from one sample in a study of cytomegalovirus exposure and HLA in healthy donors. Repertoires were generated with immunoSEQ multiplex PCR, while TCRdb's copy carries only in-frame clones and drops some. Of 200,000 to 250,000 clones listed, 70% were seen once; the top ten hold 2.6%. Sequenced sample: PBMCs. These receptors came from a man between 40 and 49 years old in good health and CMV-seropositive. The CDR3 runs from the conserved cysteine through the conserved F or W.

cdr3_length	v_call	j_call	cdr3_aa
13	TRBV6-5	TRBJ1-2	CASSYSKAGGYTF
14	TRBV5-6	TRBJ1-2	CASSLITAWYGYTF
14	TRBV6-1	TRBJ2-7	CASSELGQGYEQYF
13	TRBV28	TRBJ1-1	CASTPSGGVEAFF
12	TRBV5-1	TRBJ1-2	CASSFREGLYTF
16	TRBV13	TRBJ2-3	CASSPQAGPNTDTQYF
14	TRBV19	TRBJ1-2	CASSIGEGDYGYTF
15	TRBV7-2	TRBJ2-7	CASSLERVASYEQYF
13	TRBV13	TRBJ2-5	CASSLAPRETQYF
10	TRBV11-2	TRBJ2-7	CASSAGRVYF
15	TRBV14	TRBJ2-7	CASSQGTGLPYEQYF
17	TRBV18	TRBJ2-5	CASSPPGGGTLPETQYF
17	TRBV19	TRBJ1-2	CASSFRRLGGAAYGYTF
13	TRBV9	TRBJ2-3	CASAGGTLNTQYF
13	TRBV7-9	TRBJ1-2	CASSSDRVGGYTF
16	TRBV28	TRBJ2-7	CASSFTTSGGSYEQYF
14	TRBV28	TRBJ2-3	CASSLSWGGDTQYF
14	TRBV9	TRBJ2-1	CASSVASSYNEQFF
13	TRBV25-1	TRBJ2-5	CASSRPAAREQYF
16	TRBV18	TRBJ2-1	CASSPRTGSVHNEQFF
14	TRBV9	TRBJ2-3	CASSVGQGTDTQYF
15	TRBV11-2	TRBJ2-2	CASSMGWRDGGELFF
13	TRBV2	TRBJ1-1	CASSLDKNTEAFF
14	TRBV5-1	TRBJ2-7	CASSLVPGSYEQYF
16	TRBV6-5	TRBJ2-7	CASSWTTGTLSYEQYF
14	TRBV10-3	TRBJ1-2	CAISENEENYGYTF
16	TRBV10-1	TRBJ1-1	CASSELRPGGFTEAFF
18	TRBV10-3	TRBJ1-5	CASRDKTYRGPGNQPQHF
15	TRBV15	TRBJ1-6	CATSSQPRGLSPLHF
15	TRBV28	TRBJ2-5	CASSFSGSGEETQYF
16	TRBV5-1	TRBJ1-1	CASSLVPTGLNTEAFF
11	TRBV19	TRBJ2-5	CASNGPGEQYF
18	TRBV19	TRBJ1-1	CASNVGVGQGAFFRGAFF
13	TRBV19	TRBJ2-1	CASSIAQGTEQFF
13	TRBV6-6	NA	CASTPEGTYEQYF
16	TRBV6-1	TRBJ2-3	CASSEALAGGADTQYF
11	TRBV29-1	TRBJ1-3	CSVEQGNTIYF
16	TRBV4-1	TRBJ2-5	CASSQGGAHGQETQYF
15	TRBV11-2	TRBJ1-2	CASSPRYGQGYGYTF